The subject of this entry is one TCR beta chain. The data originate from a study of OX40 agonist ivuxolimab in advanced cancers. Turning to the study itself: Melanoma, hepatocellular carcinoma, head and neck or renal cell cancer occurred in dose-escalation patients. Those enrolled were approximately 83% male, with a mean age of approximately 60 years and ages from roughly 20 to 90.

Method: immunoSEQ multiplex PCR; TCRdb's copy keeps in-frame clones and lacks some. The data show fewer than 85,000 clones, 90% seen once. This sequence originates from an adult with an advanced solid tumor such as melanoma, head and neck, liver or kidney cancer. Sequenced here: CD4+ or CD8+ T cells sorted from blood, sampled in a trial of the OX40 agonist ivuxolimab.

In nucleotides, the CDR3 is TGCGCCAGCAGCGCGCAGGGAGGTGAGACCCAGTACTTC. Translation: CASSAQGGETQYF. The genes are TRBV5-1 and TRBJ2-5, with D possibly TRBD2 on 6 matching bases. The CDR3 consists of 13 residues. Between the trimmed V and J ends, which lost 4 bases and 5 bases, there was a span of 12 bases. CDR1 and CDR2 (germline): SGHRS, YFSETQ.